This section outlines one T cell receptor beta chain sequence together with its context. The antigen remains undetermined. CDR3 length: 14 amino acids. Germline V gene data show CDR1 as MNHEY and CDR2 as SMNVEV (reference sequence). Trimming took 5 bases from V and 2 from J, leaving 13 bases between them. Profiled with immunoSEQ multiplex PCR; TCRdb holds only in-frame clones, not every one. The sample carries 130,000 to 150,000 clones, about 91% recorded once. The sample belongs to a study of cytomegalovirus exposure and HLA in healthy donors. The study's findings and limits: CMV antigen specificity of a few CMV-associated chains was confirmed in vitro.

The sequenced sample was PBMCs. This sequence was found in a woman under 30 in good health and CMV-seropositive. The chain has TRBV27 and TRBJ2-7; perhaps TRBD2 as D (5 bases). CDR3 nucleotide sequence: TGTGCCAGCAGTCTTAGGACTCAACCCTACGAGCAGTACTTC. Protein: CASSLRTQPYEQYF.